This is a list of T cell receptor beta chains from one sample in a study of T cell repertoires in cytomegalovirus infection. TCRdb reanalysed the reads using MiXCR and keeps one entry per CDR3 protein. The sample shows 800,000 to 950,000 distinct CDR3 sequences, less than 35% of them seen only once. These receptors are not linked to any known antigen. Sample: cultured CD8+ T cells from PBMCs, taken from culture after CMV antigen stimulation. These TCRs come from a human donor in good health (CMV status not recorded). Some clones in this sample may be carry-over from other donors' samples. Each CDR3 is given with its conserved first and last residue.

>TRBV7-3|TRBJ2-1
CASTTGADYNEQFF
>TRBV7-2|TRBJ1-2
CASSSGGGVPYGYTF
>TRBV15|TRBJ2-7
CATSRVRQGYHEQYF
>TRBV20-1|TRBJ2-7
CSARDQWGRRLDEQYF
>TRBV20-1|TRBJ1-2
CSASPTHRDRWGYTF
>TRBV7-2|TRBJ2-3
CASSPRRGGSTDTQYF
>TRBV12-3/TRBV12-4|TRBJ2-5
CASSPLGQGPQETQYF
>TRBV2|TRBJ2-1
CATPLTGANEQFF
>TRBV5-1|TRBJ1-1
CASSLGQTTEAFF
>TRBV29-1|TRBJ1-1
CSVWGKGGGMNTEAFF
>TRBV4-1|TRBJ2-7
CASSQVKSGLEFSYEQYF
>TRBV12-3/TRBV12-4|TRBJ1-2
CASSPGNGGYTF
>TRBV27|TRBJ1-4
CASSPISAWEKLFF
>TRBV7-9|TRBJ1-2
CASSFDINNYGYTF
>TRBV7-4|TRBJ2-6
CASSRGRGDGANVLTF
>TRBV7-9|TRBJ1-2
CASSSGDRGERRTF
>TRBV27|TRBJ2-5
CASSPDWAAQETQYF
>TRBV9|TRBJ2-1
CASSVSLAGASEQFF
>TRBV9|TRBJ1-2
CASTPQGRDGYTF
>TRBV7-3|TRBJ2-6
CASSYHGGEFLGANVLTF
>TRBV25-1|TRBJ2-5
CASGEYRQGQTQYF
>TRBV15|TRBJ1-5
CATSREGNQPQHF
>TRBV7-2|TRBJ2-3
CASSPPGLGDRSTDTQYF
>TRBV4-3|TRBJ2-4
CASSQDTGGPVIQYF
>TRBV7-2|TRBJ1-1
CASRDFTRYTEAFF
>TRBV7-2|TRBJ2-3
CASSMTSVSTDTQYF
>TRBV29-1|TRBJ2-2
CSVPFVTGELFF
>TRBV7-2|TRBJ1-1
CASSLVVGARGTEAFF
>TRBV7-9|TRBJ2-5
CASSRSWETQYF
>TRBV27|TRBJ1-5
CASSPRTGSQPQHF
>TRBV6-6|TRBJ1-1
CASSYARGVKNTEAFF
>TRBV4-2|TRBJ2-2
CASSQVRAGGPNTGELFF
>TRBV6-6|TRBJ2-5
CASSVLDRVLQETQYF
>TRBV27|TRBJ1-4
CASSSVSTNEKLFF
>TRBV7-6|TRBJ1-1
CASSPGFTPGTEAFF
>TRBV6-5|TRBJ2-5
CASSYGAEETQYF
>TRBV5-6|TRBJ1-1
CASSHGPAYRNTEAFF
>TRBV12-3/TRBV12-4|TRBJ1-1
CASSLNFF
>TRBV6-2/TRBV6-3|TRBJ2-2
CASSESSPRRWSPGELFF
>TRBV6-6|TRBJ1-1
CASSYSTVPLDTEAFF
>TRBV6-6|TRBJ1-1
CASTYGGGTEAFF
>TRBV4-3|TRBJ2-3
CASSHASSGQPSTDTQYF
>TRBV6-6|TRBJ1-4
CASSKTGGGKEKLFF
>TRBV7-9|TRBJ2-1
CASSSSTGPSYNEQFF
>TRBV12-5|TRBJ2-7
CASGLVVAGLSYEQYF
>TRBV6-2/TRBV6-3|TRBJ2-1
CASSKTTGGRNNEQFF
>TRBV29-1|TRBJ1-1
CSVRRKEGEAFF
>TRBV7-8|TRBJ2-1
CASSLELNEQFF
>TRBV6-1|TRBJ1-1
CASSEGRLFTGTGERNTEAFF
>TRBV20-1|TRBJ2-7
CSARDYLGGYEQYF
>TRBV7-9|TRBJ1-4
CASSGHRESGSEKLFF
>TRBV7-9|TRBJ1-1
CASSLLQGLRTEAFF
>TRBV2|TRBJ1-4
CASLADGEKLFF
>TRBV6-1|TRBJ2-5
CASSEALKETQYF